The source of this T cell receptor beta chain is a study of beta chain features in type 1 diabetes. Study-wide results and limits: The VDJ junctions of type 1 diabetes patients carried fewer insertions and more deletions. TCRB CDR3s from Type 1 diabetes patients were moderately but significantly shorter in all four CD4+ subsets.

CD45RO/CCR7/CD25/CD127/CD95/CD27 sorting isolated CD4+ naive, central memory, regulatory and stem cell-like memory cells. This clone was observed a handful of times. The antigen remains undetermined. Expressed TCRB transcripts got sequenced, as all isolated RNA was reverse transcribed. It was found that naive, central memory and regulatory T cell samples averaged approximately 3.5 million reads. TCRdb's table, derived via immunoSEQ multiplex PCR, lists solely in-frame clones and lacks some. The sample yields 250,000 to 350,000 clones, 15% seen once. CDR3 length: 13 amino acids. CDR1 is SGHRS, CDR2 YFSETQ, per germline. Trimming pared 0 bases from V and 3 bases from J, leaving 7 bases between.

The specimen sequenced was naive CD4+ T cells from blood. The clonotype originates from a man between 18 and 35 years old with type 1 diabetes. The chain joins TRBV5-1 to TRBJ2-7; no reliable D call. CDR3 DNA sequence: TGCGCCAGCAGCTTGGTAACGCGCTACGAGCAGTACTTC. Its translation is CASSLVTRYEQYF.